This T cell receptor beta chain came from a study of T-cell reconstitution after alpha-beta-depleted transplantation in children. Molecular barcoding with unique molecular identifiers was used for the TCRbeta library. TCRdb called the PCR reads again in MiXCR, with one record for every CDR3 protein. The data hold 45,000 to 60,000 distinct CDR3 sequences, with roughly half observed a single time. The CDR3 extends over 16 amino acids. Germline loops: CDR1 LGHDT, CDR2 YNNKEL (reference sequence). The V gene lost 0 bases and the J gene lost 10 bases, with 19 bases spanning the gap. Study results and caveats: Some patients' high day-60 TCRbeta diversity was attributed to recipient cells surviving conditioning.

Regarding this clonotype: Its antigen is unknown.

The chain couples TRBV3-1 to TRBJ2-1; possible D gene TRBD2, 5 bases. The sequence was collected from a boy in the first two years of life with SCID, due to receive a stem cell transplant. Sequencing used peripheral blood, obtained before TCRalphabeta/CD19-depleted stem cell transplant. The CDR3 reads CASSQDRGLPPGEQFF. The CDR3 DNA sequence: TGTGCCAGCAGCCAAGATAGAGGACTGCCCCCCGGGGAGCAGTTCTTC.